These 24 T cell receptor beta chains came from one sample sequenced in a study of shared clonotypes between healthy human individuals. This table comes from immunoSEQ multiplex PCR, and its TCRdb copy is limited to in-frame clones, with some not included. The top ten clones hold around 1.7% of a sample with a few million clones, just over 90% of them seen once. Naive CD8 cells lacked CD45RO, underwent positive selection for CCR7 and left out terminally differentiated effector memory CD45RA+ cells. Sequences were obtained from naive CD8+ T cells from PBMCs. The receptors here all came from a man between 18 and 35 years old in good health. Some clones in this sample may be carry-over from other donors' samples.

The rearrangement joins TRBV5-4 to TRBJ2-3; possibly TRBD2 for D (5 bases). The ends were cut back, 0 bases at V and 0 bases at J, with 14 bases in the middle. There are 17 residues in the CDR3. Germline values: CDR1 SGHNT, CDR2 YYREEE (reference sequence). The CDR3 region is CASSLALQDSSTDTQYF. The DNA of the CDR3 is TGTGCCAGCAGCTTGGCTCTGCAGGACTCTAGCACAGATACGCAGTATTTT.

This clone has only one observation. The V call is TRBV6-4, the J call TRBJ1-4; 9 nucleotides align to TRBD1. The length of the CDR3 is 19 residues. After removal of 0 bases from V and 4 bases from J, the junction contained 12 bases not matched to a gene. Germline V gene sequence: CDR1 MRHNA, CDR2 SNTAGT. CDR3 in amino acids: CASSDSSPGQGRGNEKLFF. Here the CDR3 DNA reads TGTGCCAGCAGTGACTCGTCGCCGGGACAGGGACGGGGTAATGAAAAACTGTTTTTT.

This sequence joins TRBV19 and TRBJ2-3; D unresolved. Germline loops: CDR1 LNHDA, CDR2 SQIVND (reference sequence). Deletions cut 9 bases from V and 2 bases from J, with 12 bases between. The CDR3 has 13 amino acids. The DNA for the CDR3 is TGTGCCAGCTCCCAAGTGTCCACAGATACGCAGTATTTT. Amino acids: CASSQVSTDTQYF.

The chain has TRBV21-1 and TRBJ2-7; the table calls TRBD2, which could not be checked here. TRBV21-1 is listed as a pseudogene. The CDR3 covers 15 residues. The CDR3 spells CASSKVRGSPYEQYF. In DNA form, the CDR3 reads TGTGCCAGCAGCAAAGTGCGAGGGAGCCCCTACGAGCAGTACTTC.

A single count supports this clone. V usage is TRBV19 and J usage is TRBJ2-3; D unclear. V was pared by 3 bases and J by 2 bases, with 12 bases between. The CDR3 is 15 amino acids. CDR1 is LNHDA and CDR2 is SQIVND in the germline V gene (reference sequence). CDR3 residues: CASSIPLGNTDTQYF. The CDR3 nucleotides read TGTGCCAGTAGTATCCCGCTAGGGAACACAGATACGCAGTATTTT.

The chain combines TRBV10-3 with TRBJ2-3, with TRBD2 matching 12 bases. Trimming at V came to 10 bases and at J to 5 bases, leaving 7 bases not matched to a gene. CDR1 is ENHRY and CDR2 is SYGVKD in the germline V gene. The CDR3 has 14 amino acids. The CDR3 spells CATRTSGNGDTQYF. CDR3 DNA sequence: TGTGCCACCCGGACTAGCGGGAACGGAGATACGCAGTATTTT.

This chain uses TRBV4-3 with TRBJ2-5; tentative D call: TRBD1 (5 bases). From germline, CDR1 is LGHNA and CDR2 YSLEER. V was clipped by 1 base and J by 7 bases, with 10 bases between them. CDR3 length equals 13 residues. CDR3 bases: TGCGCCAGCAGCCAAGGCAGGGCAGCGACCCAGTACTTC. Translated, it gives CASSQGRAATQYF.

This clone was detected only once. The chain has TRBV5-4 and TRBJ2-1; D may match TRBD1 or TRBD2 (5 bases each). Trimming removed 5 bases at V and 3 bases at J, with 12 bases between. The CDR3 runs to 14 residues. Germline V gene data show CDR1 as SGHNT and CDR2 as YYREEE (reference sequence). The CDR3 nucleotides are TGTGCCAGCAGGTGGGGACCAGGCTACAATGAGCAGTTCTTC. It translates to CASRWGPGYNEQFF.

This sequence joins TRBV30 and TRBJ1-1; unclear D gene. The CDR3 contains 11 residues. Germline assignment: CDR1 GTSNPN and CDR2 SVGIG (reference sequence). Between the trimmed V and J ends, which lost 6 bases and 4 bases, there was a span of 9 bases. CDR3 sequence reads: CACPYGTEAFF. In DNA form, the CDR3 reads TGTGCCTGCCCTTACGGCACTGAAGCTTTCTTT.

This chain uses TRBV29-1 with TRBJ2-7; 7 nucleotides match TRBD2. From germline, CDR1 is SQVTM and CDR2 ANQGSEA. V gave up 6 bases and J gave up 4 bases; unmatched junction bases: 9. The CDR3 contains 13 residues. DNA for the CDR3: TGCAGCGTGCGCAGGCCCGGGGGGTACGAGCAGTACTTC. It specifies CSVRRPGGYEQYF.

This clone was recorded once. The V gene is TRBV27, the J gene TRBJ2-1; 16 bases align to TRBD2. V shed 6 bases and J 14 bases; nucleotides not matched to a gene: 7. The CDR3 has 14 amino acids. Germline V gives CDR1 MNHEY, CDR2 SMNVEV (reference sequence). This CDR3 is CASRGLAGGPTEFF. The CDR3 DNA reads TGTGCCAGCAGGGGACTAGCGGGAGGGCCTACGGAGTTCTTC.

V is TRBV5-4 and J is TRBJ2-7, with D possibly TRBD2 on 5 matching bases. This CDR3 is 14 amino acids long. V dropped 0 bases and J dropped 6 bases, with 13 bases sitting between them. CDR1 is SGHNT and CDR2 is YYREEE in the germline V gene (reference sequence). The CDR3: CASSLASPWSEQYF. The CDR3 DNA reads TGTGCCAGCAGCTTGGCTAGCCCTTGGAGCGAGCAGTACTTC. The full variable domain, completed using reference TRBV5-4 and TRBJ2-7, is ETGVTQSPTHLIKTRGQQVTLRCSSQSGHNTVSWYQQALGQGPQFIFQYYREEENGRGNFPPRFSGLQFPNYSSELNVNALELDDSALYLCASSLASPWSEQYFGPGTRLTVT.

This clone is a singleton in its sample. This chain uses TRBV7-2 with TRBJ2-7; TRBD2 matches at 7 bases. The CDR3 extends over 16 amino acids. V dropped 1 base and J dropped 7; count of bases not matched to a gene: 13. Germline V gene lookup returns CDR1 SGHTA and CDR2 FQGNSA. CDR3 residues: CASSLVRREPPWEQYF. The CDR3 bases are TGTGCCAGCAGCTTAGTTAGGCGGGAGCCACCCTGGGAGCAGTACTTC.

The chain has TRBV28 and TRBJ2-2, with a possible D match to TRBD2 (5 bases). Trimming took off 5 bases at V and 0 bases at J, with 10 bases between the two ends. This CDR3 spans 15 amino acids. Germline V CDR1 and CDR2: MDHEN, SYDVKM. Here the CDR3 reads CASSPWGANTGELFF. CDR3 sequence (DNA): TGTGCCAGCAGTCCCTGGGGAGCGAACACCGGGGAGCTGTTTTTT.

The V gene is TRBV10-3, the J gene TRBJ2-1; 8 bases agree with TRBD2. V lost 0 bases and J lost 6; bases outside the gene matches: 7. CDR3 size: 16 residues. Germline V CDR1 and CDR2: ENHRY, SYGVKD. CDR3 protein: CAISESNGRASNEQFF. The CDR3 DNA follows: TGTGCCATCAGTGAGTCGAACGGGAGGGCCTCCAATGAGCAGTTCTTC.

The V call is TRBV7-9, the J call TRBJ2-1; the D is unclear. The CDR3 extends over 14 amino acids. Germline V gives CDR1 SEHNR, CDR2 FQNEAQ (reference sequence). Trimming stripped 6 bases from V and 3 bases from J, with 12 bases between. CDR3 nucleotide sequence: TGTGCCAGCAGTTCGGACGGGTACTACAATGAGCAGTTCTTC. Protein: CASSSDGYYNEQFF.

V gene TRBV11-2 combines with J gene TRBJ1-1; D is ambiguous. The V gene lost 1 base and the J gene lost 0 bases, with 6 bases spanning the gap. CDR1 is SGHAT, CDR2 FQNNGV, per germline. The CDR3 is 14 residues long. As DNA, the CDR3 is TGTGCCAGCAGCTTAGCAGTCCTGAACACTGAAGCTTTCTTT. This codes for CASSLAVLNTEAFF.

This chain connects TRBV5-6 to TRBJ1-2, with 7 bases fitting TRBD1. The length of the CDR3 is 12 residues. Trimming cost V 3 bases and J 12 bases; bases outside gene matches: 8. Germline V gene sequence: CDR1 SGHDT, CDR2 YYEEEE. CDR3 residues: CASSSSGGGDTF. The CDR3, as DNA: TGTGCCAGCAGCTCTTCAGGGGGTGGGGACACCTTC.

This chain links TRBV7-2 with TRBJ2-1; 8 bases are shared with TRBD2. Germline CDR1 and CDR2: SGHTA and FQGNSA. The V segment lost 5 bases and the J segment 6 bases; nucleotides outside the gene matches: 9. This CDR3 region has 15 residues. CDR3 in amino acids: CASSPQGLGFNEQFF. The CDR3 DNA follows: TGTGCCAGCAGCCCCCAGGGACTAGGATTCAATGAGCAGTTCTTC.

The chain combines TRBV4-2 with TRBJ2-4; tentatively, D is TRBD1 (6 bases). Trimming pared 2 bases from V and 4 bases from J, leaving 9 bases between. Germline CDR1 is LGHNA and CDR2 is YNFKEQ. The CDR3 spans 14 residues. CDR3 sequence reads: CASSQTRGKNIQYF. For the CDR3, the DNA is TGTGCCAGCAGCCAAACTAGGGGGAAAAACATTCAGTACTTC.

This chain connects TRBV25-1 to TRBJ1-2; 7 bases align to TRBD1. Unmatched junction bases numbered 6, after V lost 2 bases and J lost 3 bases. Germline V CDR1 and CDR2: MGHDK, SYGVNS. The CDR3 spans 15 residues. In DNA form, the CDR3 reads TGTGCCAGCAGTGAAGGCACAGGGGCCTACTATGGCTACACCTTC. Translation: CASSEGTGAYYGYTF.

Comment on this clone: Different DNA sequences within this sample yield the same CDR3. The chain uses TRBV27 and TRBJ1-1; no reliable D call. Deletions cut 2 bases from V and 2 bases from J, with 9 bases between. Germline assignment: CDR1 MNHEY and CDR2 SMNVEV (reference sequence). The CDR3 totals 14 residues. CDR3 amino acids: CASSLLGINTEAFF. The CDR3 DNA reads as TGTGCCAGCAGTTTACTAGGGATTAACACTGAAGCTTTCTTT.

In nucleotides, the CDR3 is TGTGCCAGCAGCAGATTGAGGACTGAAGCTTTCTTT. This encodes CASSRLRTEAFF. The chain has TRBV7-9 and TRBJ1-1; D unclear. V was shortened by 5 bases and J by 5 bases, with 9 bases between the two germline ends. Germline CDR1 reads SEHNR; CDR2 reads FQNEAQ (reference sequence). The CDR3 sequence is 12 residues long.

V gene TRBV7-9 combines with J gene TRBJ1-2, with D unresolved. Trimming removed 3 bases at V and 11 bases at J, with 25 bases between. Looked up from germline, CDR1 is SEHNR and CDR2 is FQNEAQ (reference sequence). This CDR3 is built from 16 residues. The CDR3 reads CASSFSSPSKGVGYTF. For the CDR3, the DNA is TGTGCCAGCAGCTTCTCTTCTCCTTCGAAGGGAGTGGGGTACACCTTC.